This T cell receptor (beta chain) was profiled in a study of identical twins. TCRdb itself ran the 5' RACE reads through MiXCR, one entry per CDR3 protein. This table has about 530,000 distinct CDR3 sequences, under 25% appearing once. The CDR3 is 13 amino acids. Germline V gives CDR1 LGHDT, CDR2 YNNKEL (reference sequence). The ends were cut back, 4 bases at V and 12 bases at J, with 16 bases in the middle. This clonotype was counted between two and nine times. Its specificity is not known. Study findings and constraints: Insertion counts were lower in abundant cord blood beta clonotypes, a trend that memory repertoires did not show. Beta out-of-frame sequences displayed a weaker excess of sharing between twins.

Everyone who gave samples was a healthy Caucasian. The sample was also reused in another study, on yellow fever vaccine responses in identical twins.

Specimen: CD4+ T cells sorted from blood. This receptor was taken from a woman under 30 in good health. The rearrangement joins TRBV3-1 to TRBJ2-1; D gene uncertain. The CDR3 sequence: CASSLRTNWGQFF. Here the CDR3 DNA reads TGTGCCAGCAGCCTTCGAACTAACTGGGGGCAGTTCTTC.